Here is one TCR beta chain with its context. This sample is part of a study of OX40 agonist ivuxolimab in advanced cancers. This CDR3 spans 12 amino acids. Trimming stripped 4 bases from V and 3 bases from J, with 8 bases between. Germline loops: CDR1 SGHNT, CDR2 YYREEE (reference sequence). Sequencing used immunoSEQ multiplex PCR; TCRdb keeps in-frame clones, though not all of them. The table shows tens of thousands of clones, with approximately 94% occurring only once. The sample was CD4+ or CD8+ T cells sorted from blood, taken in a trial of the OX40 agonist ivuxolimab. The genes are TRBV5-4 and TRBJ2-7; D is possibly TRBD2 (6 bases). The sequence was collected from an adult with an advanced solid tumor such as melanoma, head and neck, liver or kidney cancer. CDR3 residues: CASSMDYYEQYF. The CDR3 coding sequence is TGTGCCAGCAGCATGGACTACTACGAGCAGTACTTC.